The rows below give T cell receptor beta chains drawn from one sample of a study of blood T cells in healthy people across ages. TCRdb analysed the 5' RACE reads with MiXCR anew, one entry per CDR3 protein. The sample lists 1.5 million to 2 million distinct CDR3 sequences; 28% were seen once. The sample comprised blood. These receptor sequences come from a woman younger than 45 in good health. Each CDR3 is given with its conserved first and last residue. The D gene is left open where the match is weak. Only part of the rows carry a size: once, few, many, or a class if the clone is expanded.

few	TRBJ1-2	TRBD1	TRBV25-1	TGTGCCAGCAGTGGATACAGGGGGATAGCGAGTGGCTACACCTTC	CASSGYRGIASGYTF
.	TRBJ1-1	TRBD1	TRBV14	TGTGCCAGCAGCCACTCCTCAGGGGGGGTTTTCTTT	CASSHSSGGVFF
many	TRBJ2-1	.	TRBV3-1	TGTGCCAGCAGCCAAGACGATGAGCAGTTCTTC	CASSQDDEQFF
few	TRBJ2-1	.	TRBV11-2	TGTGCCAGCAGCCCCGGTCGGCGGATCTCCTACAATGAGCAGTTCTTC	CASSPGRRISYNEQFF
few	TRBJ1-2	.	TRBV5-4	TGTGCCAGCAGCAAAGGTGGGGTCCCCCTCGCAAACTATGGCTACACCTTC	CASSKGGVPLANYGYTF
.	TRBJ1-5	.	TRBV20-1	TGCAGTGCTAGATCAGGCACAGGGAACAATCAGCCCCAGCATTTT	CSARSGTGNNQPQHF
.	TRBJ1-1	TRBD1	TRBV4-1	TGCGCCAGCAGCCAAGGGGGACAGAAGAACACTGAAGCTTTCTTT	CASSQGGQKNTEAFF
.	TRBJ2-1	TRBD2	TRBV12-3/TRBV12-4	TGTGCCAGCAGCCTTGGACTAGATTTCAATGAGCAGTTCTTC	CASSLGLDFNEQFF
.	TRBJ1-6	.	TRBV5-1	TGCGCCAGCAGCCCCCTGGGGTCTGATTCACCCCTCCACTTT	CASSPLGSDSPLHF
.	TRBJ1-1	.	TRBV4-2	TGTGCCAGCAGCCAAGTAAACAGGGAGGGTGAAGCTTTCTTT	CASSQVNREGEAFF
few	TRBJ2-6	TRBD2	TRBV4-1	TGCGCCAGCAGCCCAGCGGGGGGGCCTTCTGGGGCCAACGTCCTGACTTTC	CASSPAGGPSGANVLTF
.	TRBJ2-5	TRBD1	TRBV6-5	TGTGCCAGCAGCCCGGACAGAGGGGGCGTTGTGACCCAGTACTTC	CASSPDRGGVVTQYF
many	TRBJ2-4	TRBD1	TRBV20-1	TGCAGTGTTCCCGGGACAGGGGGCCCTATAGCCAAAAACATTCAGTACTTC	CSVPGTGGPIAKNIQYF
few	TRBJ1-3	.	TRBV10-3	TGTGCCATGGGGGCTGGAAACACCATATATTTT	CAMGAGNTIYF
few	TRBJ1-2	.	TRBV28	TGTGCCAGCAGTCCATTACAGGGTTCTGGCTACACCTTC	CASSPLQGSGYTF
few	TRBJ1-5	.	TRBV7-9	TGTGCCAGCAGCCAAATGGGTAGCAATCAGCCCCAGCATTTT	CASSQMGSNQPQHF
.	TRBJ2-5	TRBD2	TRBV3-1	TGTGCCAGCAGCCAAGATCCGGCGGGGGGGGCGACCCAGTACTTC	CASSQDPAGGATQYF
many	TRBJ2-1	.	TRBV7-6	TGTGCCAGCAGCTTATACGACGGCCTGAACAATGAGCAGTTCTTC	CASSLYDGLNNEQFF
many	TRBJ2-1	.	TRBV29-1	TGCAGCGTGTCGCACTGGAGAGGGAATGAGCAGTTCTTC	CSVSHWRGNEQFF
few	TRBJ1-6	.	TRBV5-6	TGTGCCAGCAGCCCCTTTCTGCGGGGCGGGTCACCCCTCCACTTT	CASSPFLRGGSPLHF
.	TRBJ2-3	TRBD2	TRBV5-4	TGTGCCAGCAGCTTGGAAAAGGGGAGGGGCACAGATACGCAGTATTTT	CASSLEKGRGTDTQYF
.	TRBJ1-1	TRBD1	TRBV14	TGTGCCAGCGGGCCAGGGGGTTTCACTGAAGCTTTCTTT	CASGPGGFTEAFF
.	TRBJ2-1	TRBD2	TRBV6-2/TRBV6-3	TGTGCCAGCCGGACTAGCGGGAGGAGTTCCCAGTTCTTC	CASRTSGRSSQFF
.	TRBJ2-7	.	TRBV15	TGTGCCACCAGCAGAGATGGGAGCTACGAGCAGTACTTC	CATSRDGSYEQYF
many	TRBJ2-5	TRBD2	TRBV28	TGTGCCAGCAGTTTAACGAAGACTAGCGGGGGGCGAGAGACCCAGTACTTC	CASSLTKTSGGRETQYF
.	TRBJ2-5	TRBD1	TRBV9	TGTGCCAGCAGTCCGGGACAGAGACCCCAAGAGACCCAGTACTTC	CASSPGQRPQETQYF
few	TRBJ2-7	.	TRBV6-2/TRBV6-3	TGTGCCAGCAGTTACAGGACAGACCCCCGGTACGTGCAGTACTTC	CASSYRTDPRYVQYF
once	TRBJ1-1	TRBD1	TRBV20-1	TGCAGTGCCCGGACAGGAGTGGGAGCTTTCTTT	CSARTGVGAFF
.	TRBJ1-1	.	TRBV20-1	TGCAGTGCTAGGTCAAGGACAGAGGGTTTCTTT	CSARSRTEGFF
.	TRBJ1-1	TRBD1	TRBV2	TGTGCCAGCAGTATGGGAGACAGGGATACTGAAGCTTTCTTT	CASSMGDRDTEAFF
.	TRBJ1-5	.	TRBV12-3/TRBV12-4	TGTGCCAGCACCCGGGAGGGCGGTCAGCCCCAGCATTTT	CASTREGGQPQHF
once	TRBJ2-2	.	TRBV5-1	TGCGCCAGCACGGGGGCGGCAGGTGGCACCGGGGAGCTGTTTTTT	CASTGAAGGTGELFF
.	TRBJ2-3	TRBD2	TRBV20-1	TGCAGTGCTAGACCGTCACTAGCGGGATGGCCCTCTAGCACAGATACGCAGTATTTT	CSARPSLAGWPSSTDTQYF
.	TRBJ1-5	TRBD1	TRBV6-2/TRBV6-3	TGTGCCAGCAGTTATGGGGACAGGGGGAATCAGCCCCAGCATTTT	CASSYGDRGNQPQHF
once	TRBJ2-1	TRBD1	TRBV2	TGTGCCAGCAACCTCGACAGGGGGTTGGGAGAGCAGTTCTTC	CASNLDRGLGEQFF
.	TRBJ2-3	.	TRBV5-1	TGCGCCAGCAGCTTGGCCTTGGGGGTAACGACAGATACGCAGTATTTT	CASSLALGVTTDTQYF
.	TRBJ2-1	TRBD2	TRBV6-2/TRBV6-3	TGTGCCAGCAGTGACCCGACTAGCGGGGTAGACAATGAGCAGTTCTTC	CASSDPTSGVDNEQFF
.	TRBJ1-1	.	TRBV6-6	TGTGCCAGCAGGGGAGTGAACACTGAAGCTTTCTTT	CASRGVNTEAFF
.	TRBJ2-2	TRBD1	TRBV4-3	TGCGCCAGCAGCCAAGATGGTGCAGGGGGCATGACCGGGGAGCTGTTTTTT	CASSQDGAGGMTGELFF
few	TRBJ1-2	.	TRBV30	TGTGCCTGGGGAGGGGGTTTCGACTATGGCTACACCTTC	CAWGGGFDYGYTF
many	TRBJ2-5	.	TRBV20-1	TGCAGTGCTAGAGTACAGGGCCGCCAAGAGACCCAGTACTTC	CSARVQGRQETQYF
.	TRBJ1-5	.	TRBV20-1	.	CSTSDSNQPQHF
few	TRBJ2-5	.	TRBV14	TGTGCCAGCAGCCGGAATTGGGGACAAGAGACCCAGTACTTC	CASSRNWGQETQYF
.	TRBJ2-7	.	TRBV5-1	TGCGCCAGCAGCTTCTCCGCAGGGACCTACGAGCAGTACTTC	CASSFSAGTYEQYF
.	TRBJ2-7	TRBD2	TRBV12-3/TRBV12-4	TGTGCCAGCAGTTTGGCCCTCCTAGCGGGAGGGCCAAAGGAGCAGTACTTC	CASSLALLAGGPKEQYF
.	TRBJ2-7	.	TRBV2	TGTGCCACCGCAGGGGCGGCCTCCTACGAGCAGTACTTC	CATAGAASYEQYF
.	TRBJ2-5	TRBD1	TRBV20-1	TGCAGTGCTCCATGGACAGGGGGAGAGACCCAGTACTTC	CSAPWTGGETQYF
.	TRBJ2-7	.	TRBV20-1	TGCAGTGCTTGGGGCGGTTCCCTCTACGAGCAGTACTTC	CSAWGGSLYEQYF
.	TRBJ1-3	TRBD1	TRBV20-1	TGCAGTGCTTGGACCGGGACAGCTGAAAACACCATATATTTT	CSAWTGTAENTIYF
.	TRBJ2-7	.	TRBV18	TGTGCCAGCTCACCCTCGATGGACGAGCAGTACTTC	CASSPSMDEQYF
.	TRBJ2-1	.	TRBV9	TGTGCCAGCTTAGGGGGGAAGCAGTTCTTC	CASLGGKQFF
.	TRBJ2-3	TRBD1	TRBV20-1	TGCAGTGCTAGGGGGGACAGGGTGAACACAGATACGCAGTATTTT	CSARGDRVNTDTQYF
.	TRBJ2-3	TRBD2	TRBV20-1	TGCAGTGCTAGAACCCCCGGGACTAGCGGGAACACAGATACGCAGTATTTT	CSARTPGTSGNTDTQYF
.	TRBJ2-2	TRBD2	TRBV12-3/TRBV12-4	TGTTCCAGCAGCCCGACTAGCGGGGGTGCCGGGGAGCTGTTTTTT	CSSSPTSGGAGELFF
.	TRBJ2-3	TRBD2	TRBV20-1	TGCAGTGCTAGAGATCCGGGCGCTAGCGGGGGGTCGGATACGCAGTATTTT	CSARDPGASGGSDTQYF
few	TRBJ2-1	.	TRBV6-2/TRBV6-3	TGTGCCAGCAGCCGGAACGACATCAATGAGCAGTTCTTC	CASSRNDINEQFF
once	TRBJ2-7	TRBD2	TRBV29-1	TGCAGCGTTTCTTGGGGAGGGTACGAGCAGTACTTC	CSVSWGGYEQYF